The present TCR beta chain was sequenced within a study of regulatory T cells in long-lasting Graves disease. Relying on iRepertoire HTBI primers and Arm-PCR of CDR3 regions, the team built TCR beta libraries. A single record per CDR3 protein comes from TCRdb applying MiXCR to the multiplex PCR reads. The data contain about 540,000 distinct CDR3 sequences, around an eighth of them singletons. Whole-study findings and limits: Persistent disease preferred TRBV28, TRBJ1-2 and TRBJ2-5; new disease, TRBV20-1 and TRBJ2-1.

V gave up 3 bases and J gave up 7 bases; unmatched junction bases: 6. The CDR3 loop spans 13 amino acids. Germline V gene data show CDR1 as LGHDT and CDR2 as YNNKEL (reference sequence). Indicated time point: newly diagnosed GD, antithyroid drugs for less than 3 months. There was RNA extracted from PBMCs, and the TCR library was made from it. This clonotype was detected many times. What it binds is unknown. These data are also associated with another study on T cells in Graves' hyperthyroidism and ophthalmopathy.

Sequences were derived from peripheral blood mononuclear cells (PBMCs), sampled at new diagnosis, from a patient treated with antithyroid drugs. The chain joins TRBV3-1 to TRBJ2-7, with TRBD1 identical over 7 bases. The receptor was derived from a man between 25 and 39 years old with Graves disease. The DNA of the CDR3 is TGTGCCAGCAGCCACCAGACAGGGCGAGAGCAGTACTTC. Protein sequence: CASSHQTGREQYF.